Sequencing of this T cell receptor beta chain was carried out in a study of control samples from healthy donors and cancer patients. The CDR3 sequence is 17 residues long. Germline V lookup: CDR1 SGHVS, CDR2 FNYEAQ. Losses at the gene ends were 3 bases for V and 5 bases for J; bases not matched to a gene: 16. Here immunoSEQ multiplex PCR was the method, and the copy in TCRdb shows in-frame clones only, minus some. The table lists 82,000 or so clones, around 94% of them singletons. The sequenced material came from blood. The TCR was taken from a woman in her late teens or twenties in good health. The chain employs TRBV7-6 and TRBJ2-7, with 7 bases identical to TRBD1. DNA of the CDR3: TGTGCCAGCAGCTTCAGCAGGGGGTGGCAATCTGGCCACGAGCAGTACTTC. Its translation: CASSFSRGWQSGHEQYF.